The T cell receptor (beta chain) under discussion was sequenced for a study of OX40 agonist ivuxolimab in advanced cancers. Study context: Ivuxolimab, an antibody acting as an agonist of OX40 (CD134), was used to treat patients.

This CDR3 spans 15 amino acids. V lost 5 bases, J lost 4 bases, and 8 bases stayed unmatched. From germline, CDR1 is MNHEY and CDR2 SVGAGI. The table came from immunoSEQ multiplex PCR; TCRdb's copy has only in-frame clones and leaves some out. The sample shows about 86,000 clones, around 88% of them seen only once. Enrollment shut out patients with autoimmune disease history or systemic immunosuppression. This receptor was taken from an adult with an advanced solid tumor such as melanoma, head and neck, liver or kidney cancer. This material consisted of CD4+ or CD8+ T cells sorted from blood, taken in a trial of the OX40 agonist ivuxolimab. The chain couples TRBV6-5 to TRBJ1-2; the match to TRBD1 covers 9 bases. This chain's CDR3 is CASSGAGTGPYGYTF. The DNA of the CDR3 is TGTGCCAGCAGTGGGGCCGGGACAGGGCCCTATGGCTACACCTTC.